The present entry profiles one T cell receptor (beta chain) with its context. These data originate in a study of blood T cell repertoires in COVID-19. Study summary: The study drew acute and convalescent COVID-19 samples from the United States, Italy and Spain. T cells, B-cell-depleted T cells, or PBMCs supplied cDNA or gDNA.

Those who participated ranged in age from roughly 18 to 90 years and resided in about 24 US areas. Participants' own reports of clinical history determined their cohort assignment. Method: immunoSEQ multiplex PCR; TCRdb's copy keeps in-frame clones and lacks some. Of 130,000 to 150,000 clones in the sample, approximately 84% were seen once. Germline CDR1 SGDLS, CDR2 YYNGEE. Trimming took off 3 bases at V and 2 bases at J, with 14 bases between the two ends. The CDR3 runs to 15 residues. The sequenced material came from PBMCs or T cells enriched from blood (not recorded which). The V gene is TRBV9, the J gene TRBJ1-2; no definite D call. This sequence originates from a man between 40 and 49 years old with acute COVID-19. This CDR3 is CASSESFLSNYGYTF. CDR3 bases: TGTGCCAGCAGCGAATCCTTCCTGAGCAACTATGGCTACACCTTC.